The 15 T cell receptor beta chains reported below all come from one sample, sequenced in a study of T cell repertoires in cytomegalovirus infection. Using its own MiXCR run on the reads, TCRdb lists one record per CDR3 protein. Among approximately 190,000 distinct CDR3 sequences listed, approximately 28% were seen once. Sequencing input: PBMCs. These receptors were taken from a human donor in good health (CMV status not recorded). Some clones in this sample may be carry-over from other donors' samples.

This chain joins TRBV7-8 and TRBJ1-4; 8 positions match TRBD1. This CDR3 comprises 18 residues. Germline loops: CDR1 SGHVS, CDR2 FQNEAQ. Trimming took 10 bases from V and 0 from J; bases not matched to a gene: 16. CDR3 loop: CATYDLDRDEPTNEKLFF. The CDR3 DNA reads as TGTGCCACTTACGACCTGGACAGGGACGAACCAACTAATGAAAAACTGTTTTTT.

This clonotype was detected ten times or more. The J gene is TRBJ1-2, the V gene TRBV7-2; 9 bases map to TRBD1. The CDR3 has 15 residues. V lost 2 bases, J lost 7 bases, and 8 bases stayed unmatched. The germline V gene has CDR1 SGHTA and CDR2 FQGNSA. The CDR3 here is CASSLNSGQGSGYTF. CDR3 DNA: TGTGCCAGCAGCTTAAATTCGGGACAGGGCTCTGGCTACACCTTC.

The chain joins TRBV11-2 to TRBJ2-7; 8 bases line up with TRBD2. The CDR3 contains 15 residues. The ends lost 4 bases at V and 2 bases at J; junction bases unmatched: 7. CDR1 is SGHAT, CDR2 FQNNGV, per germline. Written as DNA, the CDR3 is TGTGCCAGCAGCTCGGGAGGGGGGTTTCCCTACGAGCAGTACTTC. Protein sequence: CASSSGGGFPYEQYF.

This clonotype was counted between two and nine times. The J gene is TRBJ1-2, the V gene TRBV14; D may be TRBD1 (6 bases). In germline, CDR1 is SGHDN, CDR2 FVKESK. This CDR3 region has 13 residues. V lost 4 bases and J lost 7, with 13 bases in between. The CDR3 DNA reads TGTGCCAGCAGCCCGAGGGTACAGGGTGGCTACACCTTC. This encodes CASSPRVQGGYTF.

This clonotype was observed a handful of times. The chain joins TRBV3-1 to TRBJ2-7; D tentatively reads TRBD1 or TRBD2 (5 bases each). Between the trimmed V and J ends, which lost 4 bases and 2 bases, there was a span of 15 bases. The CDR3 is 15 residues long. Germline CDR1 reads LGHDT; CDR2 reads YNNKEL (reference sequence). As DNA, the CDR3 is TGTGCCAGCAGCCCGCTCTCGGGACGGACCTACGAGCAGTACTTC. This gives the protein CASSPLSGRTYEQYF.

The CDR3 sequence: CASSLALTGGQETQYF. As DNA, the CDR3 is TGTGCCAGCAGCTTAGCGCTGACGGGGGGCCAAGAGACCCAGTACTTC. V usage is TRBV7-9 and J usage is TRBJ2-5; 7 positions agree with TRBD2. The germline V gene has CDR1 SEHNR and CDR2 FQNEAQ (reference sequence). CDR3 length equals 16 residues. With 0 bases clipped from V and 1 base from J, the junction kept 5 bases outside the gene matches. Filled out from reference TRBV7-9 and TRBJ2-5, the complete variable domain reads DTGVSQNPRHKITKRGQNVTFRCDPISEHNRLYWYRQTLGQGPEFLTYFQNEAQLEKSRLLSDRFSAERPKGSFSTLEIQRTEQGDSAMYLCASSLALTGGQETQYFGPGTRLLVL.

This clonotype was picked up a small number of times. V and J are TRBV2 and TRBJ1-1; D is unclear. Trimming left V 5 bases short and J 11 bases short, with 15 bases between. The length of the CDR3 is 12 residues. The V gene's germline CDR1 is SNHLY and CDR2 FYNNEI. The CDR3: CASSLQRFGAFF. DNA of the CDR3: TGTGCCAGCAGTCTCCAGCGTTTCGGGGCTTTCTTT. Combining the CDR3 with reference TRBV2 and TRBJ1-1 gives the whole variable domain EPEVTQTPSHQVTQMGQEVILRCVPISNHLYFYWYRQILGQKVEFLVSFYNNEISEKSEIFDDQFSVERPDGSNFTLKIRSTKLEDSAMYFCASSLQRFGAFFGQGTRLTVV.

CDR3 bases: TGCAGCGTTGAAGGGGGCGTAGAATCAGGAAATGAGCAGTTCTTC. Translating gives CSVEGGVESGNEQFF. This chain connects TRBV29-1 to TRBJ2-1; D perhaps matches TRBD1 (5 bases). V lost 1 base and J 7 bases, leaving 17 bases between the germline ends. This CDR3 has 15 amino acids. Germline CDR1 reads SQVTM; CDR2 reads ANQGSEA.

The sample holds a few counts of this clonotype. V usage is TRBV7-2 and J usage is TRBJ2-1; no definite D call. CDR1 SGHTA and CDR2 FQGNSA come from the germline V gene. The CDR3 spans 12 residues. V lost 2 bases to trimming and J lost 6 bases, with 5 bases between them. In nucleotides, the CDR3 is TGTGCCAGCAGCTTATGGTCCAATGAGCAGTTCTTC. Protein: CASSLWSNEQFF.

The gene calls are TRBV5-1 and TRBJ2-7; 7 bases line up with TRBD1. V lost 4 bases, J lost 2 bases, and 12 bases stayed unmatched. Germline-derived CDR1 and CDR2 are SGHRS and YFSETQ. The CDR3 is 16 residues long. CDR3 loop: CASSLSRDSQPYEQYF. The DNA of the CDR3 is TGCGCCAGCAGCCTAAGCCGGGACAGCCAACCCTACGAGCAGTACTTC. The full variable domain, completed using reference TRBV5-1 and TRBJ2-7, is KAGVTQTPRYLIKTRGQQVTLSCSPISGHRSVSWYQQTPGQGLQFLFEYFSETQRNKGNFPGRFSGRQFSNSRSEMNVSTLELGDSALYLCASSLSRDSQPYEQYFGPGTRLTVT.

The chain is built from TRBV19 and TRBJ1-5; the D is unclear. Looked up from germline, CDR1 is LNHDA and CDR2 is SQIVND (reference sequence). The CDR3 is 14 amino acids. Between the trimmed V and J ends, which lost 9 bases and 8 bases, there was a span of 20 bases. CDR3 DNA sequence: TGTGCCAGCGGACGTCGTGGTACAATAGAGCCCCAGCATTTT. Translating it yields CASGRRGTIEPQHF.

J is TRBJ2-5 and V is TRBV11-2; 11 bases agree with TRBD1. There are 17 residues in the CDR3. Germline values: CDR1 SGHAT, CDR2 FQNNGV. V shed 5 bases, J shed 1 base, and the junction held 9 bases outside the gene matches. The CDR3 reads CASSLRDRGFIQETQYF. The CDR3 coding sequence is TGTGCCAGCAGCCTCCGGGACAGGGGGTTTATCCAAGAGACCCAGTACTTC.

V usage is TRBV29-1 and J usage is TRBJ1-1; D is undetermined. The CDR3 runs 13 residues. The V end lost 7 bases, the J end lost 8 bases, and 20 bases lay between the germline ends. Germline V gives CDR1 SQVTM, CDR2 ANQGSEA. For the CDR3, the DNA is TGCAGCGCGGTCGAACCCGAAGGCCAAGAAGCTTTCTTT. Its protein product is CSAVEPEGQEAFF.

The sample holds a few counts of this clonotype. The chain links TRBV6-2 or TRBV6-3 to TRBJ2-7; D might be TRBD2 (5 bases). This CDR3 contains 12 residues. Deletions cut 6 bases from V and 4 bases from J, with 10 bases between. Per the germline V gene, CDR1 is MNHEY and CDR2 is SVGEGT. Here the CDR3 DNA reads TGTGCCAGCAGCCCCGGGGTTTACGAGCAGTACTTC. This gives the protein CASSPGVYEQYF.

The rearrangement links TRBV6-2 or TRBV6-3 to TRBJ1-1; 7 nucleotides line up with TRBD1. Germline V lookup: CDR1 MNHEY, CDR2 SVGEGT. Germline trimming cut 0 bases from V and 7 bases from J; bases unmatched to any gene: 2. CDR3 length: 13 residues. The CDR3 nucleotides read TGTGCCAGCAGTTACTCGGGACAGATTGAAGCTTTCTTT. It yields the protein CASSYSGQIEAFF.